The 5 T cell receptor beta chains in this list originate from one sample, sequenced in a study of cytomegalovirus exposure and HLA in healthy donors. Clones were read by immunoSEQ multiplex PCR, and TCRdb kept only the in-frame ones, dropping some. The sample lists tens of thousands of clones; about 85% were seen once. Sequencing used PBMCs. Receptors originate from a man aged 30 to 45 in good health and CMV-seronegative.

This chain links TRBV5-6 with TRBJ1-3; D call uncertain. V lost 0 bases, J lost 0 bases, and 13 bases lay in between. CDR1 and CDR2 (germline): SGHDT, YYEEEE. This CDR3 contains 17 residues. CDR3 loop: CASSLVSFSDSGNTIYF. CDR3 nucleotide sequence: TGTGCCAGCAGCTTGGTTTCCTTCTCAGACTCTGGAAACACCATATATTTT.

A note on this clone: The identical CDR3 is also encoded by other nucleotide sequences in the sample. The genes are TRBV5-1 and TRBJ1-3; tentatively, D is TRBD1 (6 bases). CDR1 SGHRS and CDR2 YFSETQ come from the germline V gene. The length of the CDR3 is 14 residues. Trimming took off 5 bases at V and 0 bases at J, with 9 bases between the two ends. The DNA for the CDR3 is TGCGCCAGCAGTGGGGGCTCCTCTGGAAACACCATATATTTT. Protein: CASSGGSSGNTIYF. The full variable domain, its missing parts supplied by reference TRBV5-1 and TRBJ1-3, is KAGVTQTPRYLIKTRGQQVTLSCSPISGHRSVSWYQQTPGQGLQFLFEYFSETQRNKGNFPGRFSGRQFSNSRSEMNVSTLELGDSALYLCASSGGSSGNTIYFGEGSWLTVV.

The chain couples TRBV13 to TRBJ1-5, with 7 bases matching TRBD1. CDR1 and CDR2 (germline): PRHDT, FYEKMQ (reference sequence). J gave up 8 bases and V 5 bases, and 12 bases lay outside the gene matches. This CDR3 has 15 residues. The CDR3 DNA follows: TGTGCCAGCAGCGCAAGAAGACAGGGAGGAGAGCCCCAGCATTTT. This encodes CASSARRQGGEPQHF.

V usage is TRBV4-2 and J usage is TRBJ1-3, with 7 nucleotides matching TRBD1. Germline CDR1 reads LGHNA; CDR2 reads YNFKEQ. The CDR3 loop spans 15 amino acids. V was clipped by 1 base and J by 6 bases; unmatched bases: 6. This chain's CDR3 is CASSQGGQAANTIYF. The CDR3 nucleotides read TGTGCCAGCAGCCAAGGCGGACAGGCTGCAAACACCATATATTTT.

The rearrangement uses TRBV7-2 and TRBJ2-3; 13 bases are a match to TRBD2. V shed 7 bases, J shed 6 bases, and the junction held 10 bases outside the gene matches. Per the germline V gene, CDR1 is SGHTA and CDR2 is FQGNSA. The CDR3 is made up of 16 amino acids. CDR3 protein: CASILQTSGGHDTQYF. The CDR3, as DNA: TGTGCCAGCATACTACAGACTAGCGGGGGGCACGATACGCAGTATTTT.